A single sample is the source of the 31 T cell receptor beta chains below, sequenced in a study of blood T cell repertoires in COVID-19 (dated by TCRdb to 2020 to 2022). Receptor libraries were prepared by the immunoSEQ multiplex PCR assay. This immuneACCESS table, as held by TCRdb, lists in-frame sequences with V and J called but not all clones. Of the missing ones, under half trace to an unresolved V gene in checked studies; the others have no known cause. This sample has 200,000 to 250,000 clones in its table, and 88% of those were observed once. The top ten clones comprise roughly 14% of the sample. The sequenced sample was PBMCs or T cells enriched from blood (not recorded which). The receptors stem from a woman aged 45-59 years with acute COVID-19.

The V call is TRBV24-1, the J call TRBJ1-1; D unclear. Germline CDR1 KGHDR, CDR2 SFDVKD. The CDR3 consists of 14 residues. Between the trimmed V and J ends, which lost 7 bases and 5 bases, there was a span of 16 bases. CDR3 sequence: CATRSGVSTTEAFF. The CDR3 region has the DNA TGTGCCACCAGGTCCGGGGTCTCGACGACTGAAGCTTTCTTT.

This clone occurred a few times. The chain has TRBV2 and TRBJ1-4; unclear D gene. The CDR3 totals 13 residues. V lost 3 bases and J 10 bases, leaving 12 bases between the germline ends. Germline assignment: CDR1 SNHLY and CDR2 FYNNEI. The CDR3 spells CASSEVWGGKLFF. The CDR3 bases are TGTGCCAGCAGTGAGGTTTGGGGAGGAAAACTGTTTTTT.

At least ten counts were recorded for this clone. This chain links TRBV2 with TRBJ2-7, with D unresolved. Trimming took off 4 bases at V and 6 bases at J, with 13 bases between the two ends. CDR3 size: 13 residues. Germline loops: CDR1 SNHLY, CDR2 FYNNEI. As DNA, the CDR3 is TGTGCCAGCAGTGGCCAGAAGTGGCTCGAGCAGTACTTC. Its protein product is CASSGQKWLEQYF.

J is TRBJ1-2 and V is TRBV6-5; 7 bases fit TRBD1. V trimming: 5 bases; J trimming: 7 bases; junction bases outside the gene matches: 4. The CDR3 totals 12 residues. CDR1 and CDR2 from the germline V gene are MNHEY and SVGAGI. Written as DNA, the CDR3 is TGTGCCAGCAGTCTCCCAGGGGGTGGCTACACCTTC. It is translated as CASSLPGGGYTF.

The V and J genes are TRBV29-1 and TRBJ2-7; D may be TRBD1 (5 bases). Trimming cost V 5 bases and J 0 bases, with 17 bases left between them. This CDR3 has 15 residues. Germline V CDR1 and CDR2: SQVTM, ANQGSEA. Here the CDR3 DNA reads TGCAGCGTTCGACTCGGACACATAAGCTCCTACGAGCAGTACTTC. This gives the protein CSVRLGHISSYEQYF.

The V and J genes are TRBV2 and TRBJ1-5, with 8 nucleotides matching TRBD1. Trimming took 3 bases from V and 6 from J; bases not matched to a gene: 7. The CDR3 spans 15 residues. Germline CDR1 is SNHLY and CDR2 is FYNNEI. CDR3 region: CASSDQGARGQPQHF. CDR3 in DNA: TGTGCCAGCAGTGACCAGGGGGCACGAGGTCAGCCCCAGCATTTT. Full variable domain (outside the CDR3, taken from reference TRBV2 and TRBJ1-5): EPEVTQTPSHQVTQMGQEVILRCVPISNHLYFYWYRQILGQKVEFLVSFYNNEISEKSEIFDDQFSVERPDGSNFTLKIRSTKLEDSAMYFCASSDQGARGQPQHFGDGTRLSIL.

The J gene is TRBJ1-1, the V gene TRBV27, with a tentative D call TRBD1 (5 bases). The V and J ends lost 2 bases and 0 bases respectively, with 13 bases between them. The V gene's germline CDR1 is MNHEY and CDR2 SMNVEV (reference sequence). The CDR3 is 16 amino acids. CDR3 protein: CASSLGWGKVNTEAFF. Here the CDR3 DNA reads TGTGCCAGCAGTTTAGGTTGGGGCAAAGTGAACACTGAAGCTTTCTTT.

This clone was recorded once. The genes are TRBV7-9 and TRBJ2-3, with 13 bases aligning to TRBD2. This CDR3 has 17 amino acids. Germline V gene lookup returns CDR1 SEHNR and CDR2 FQNEAQ (reference sequence). Trimming cost V 5 bases and J 3 bases; bases outside gene matches: 8. The CDR3 loop is CASSPPGLAGSTDTQYF. In nucleotides, the CDR3 is TGTGCCAGCAGCCCCCCGGGACTAGCGGGATCTACAGATACGCAGTATTTT.

J is TRBJ2-3 and V is TRBV11-2, with 9 bases lining up with TRBD2. The CDR3 covers 18 residues. Trimming took 5 bases from V and 2 from J; bases not matched to a gene: 14. Germline values: CDR1 SGHAT, CDR2 FQNNGV. The CDR3 spells CASSIGTLAGINTDTQYF. The CDR3 coding sequence is TGTGCCAGCAGCATAGGGACACTAGCGGGCATTAACACAGATACGCAGTATTTT.

The V and J genes are TRBV28 and TRBJ2-2, with D possibly TRBD1 on 6 matching bases. V gave up 3 bases and J gave up 8 bases, with 13 bases separating them. Germline values: CDR1 MDHEN, CDR2 SYDVKM. This CDR3 region has 14 residues. The CDR3 reads CASSLPQQGGELFF. The CDR3 coding sequence is TGTGCCAGCAGTTTGCCTCAACAGGGTGGGGAGCTGTTTTTT.

V gene TRBV3-1 (or the pseudogene TRBV3-2) combines with J gene TRBJ2-4; 8 bases align to TRBD2. This CDR3 contains 17 residues. CDR1 and CDR2 (germline): LGHDT, YNNKEL (reference sequence). V gave up 0 bases and J gave up 1 base; unmatched junction bases: 5. This CDR3 reads CASSQDTAGEAKNIQYF. The CDR3 coding sequence is TGTGCCAGCAGCCAAGATACAGCGGGAGAGGCCAAAAACATTCAGTACTTC.

The J gene is TRBJ2-1, the V gene TRBV7-8, with D perhaps matching TRBD2 (5 bases). The CDR3 has 14 amino acids. V was clipped by 0 bases and J by 7 bases, with 10 bases between them. CDR1 and CDR2 (germline): SGHVS, FQNEAQ. CDR3 protein: CASSLAGLVNEQFF. The CDR3 nucleotides are TGTGCCAGCAGCTTAGCTGGACTTGTGAATGAGCAGTTCTTC.

This chain joins TRBV5-1 and TRBJ2-7, with TRBD2 matching 7 bases. The CDR3 sequence is 14 residues long. V gave up 4 bases and J gave up 5 bases; unmatched junction bases: 9. Germline V lookup: CDR1 SGHRS, CDR2 YFSETQ. This CDR3 reads CASSIGTIGHEQYF. The CDR3 nucleotides read TGCGCCAGCAGCATCGGGACTATTGGTCACGAGCAGTACTTC.

The chain couples TRBV15 to TRBJ2-1, with D possibly TRBD2 on 5 matching bases. The CDR3 runs 14 residues. The V gene's germline CDR1 is LNHNV and CDR2 YYDKDF (reference sequence). V was cut by 0 bases and J by 6 bases, with 9 bases left in between. The CDR3 region is CATSRDWGVNEQFF. The CDR3 DNA is TGTGCCACCAGCAGAGATTGGGGAGTCAATGAGCAGTTCTTC.

The rearrangement uses TRBV7-2 and TRBJ1-1; 8 nucleotides agree with TRBD1. V lost 4 bases, J lost 1 base, and 5 bases stayed unmatched. Looked up from germline, CDR1 is SGHTA and CDR2 is FQGNSA. CDR3 size: 15 residues. The CDR3 DNA reads as TGTGCCAGCAGCTCCCCTGGGACAGGGAACACTGAAGCTTTCTTT. Residues: CASSSPGTGNTEAFF.

V is TRBV28 and J is TRBJ1-3; TRBD1 matches 8 bases. Trimming at V came to 5 bases and at J to 2 bases, leaving 5 bases not matched to a gene. Germline CDR1 MDHEN, CDR2 SYDVKM. The CDR3 contains 15 residues. The CDR3: CASSLMDRAGNTIYF. CDR3 in DNA: TGTGCCAGCAGTCTCATGGACAGGGCTGGAAACACCATATATTTT.

The chain is built from TRBV28 and TRBJ1-1, with D possibly TRBD1 on 5 matching bases. Germline V CDR1 and CDR2: MDHEN, SYDVKM. This CDR3 has 14 residues. V lost 6 bases and J lost 1, with 12 bases in between. The CDR3 protein is CASSTGGPNTEAFF. The CDR3 nucleotides are TGTGCCAGCAGCACGGGGGGTCCGAACACTGAAGCTTTCTTT.

The chain links TRBV5-6 to TRBJ2-1; D is undetermined. The CDR3 length is 16 residues. The V gene's germline CDR1 is SGHDT and CDR2 YYEEEE. Deletions cut 0 bases from V and 1 base from J, with 11 bases between. For the CDR3, the DNA is TGTGCCAGCAGCTTGGGGGTCGGCAGGTCCTACAATGAGCAGTTCTTC. Encoded protein: CASSLGVGRSYNEQFF.

The V gene is TRBV12-3 or TRBV12-4, the J gene TRBJ1-3; no firm D call. Between the trimmed V and J ends, which lost 2 bases and 4 bases, there was a span of 6 bases. This CDR3 has 13 amino acids. The CDR3 protein is CASSLWHGNTIYF. CDR3 nucleotides: TGTGCCAGCAGTTTATGGCACGGAAACACCATATATTTT.

The J gene is TRBJ1-2, the V gene TRBV27; the D is unclear. CDR3 size: 13 residues. Germline V gene lookup returns CDR1 MNHEY and CDR2 SMNVEV (reference sequence). V lost 3 bases to trimming and J lost 2 bases, with 7 bases between them. For the CDR3, the DNA is TGTGCCAGCAGTTTGTCGGAGAACTATGGCTACACCTTC. Its protein is CASSLSENYGYTF.

The rearrangement links TRBV27 to TRBJ2-7; 9 positions match TRBD2. The CDR3 totals 13 residues. In germline, CDR1 is MNHEY, CDR2 SMNVEV (reference sequence). J gave up 5 bases and V 6 bases, and 5 bases lay outside the gene matches. The CDR3 DNA follows: TGTGCCAGCAGGGGCGGGAGGGCCAACGAGCAGTACTTC. It is translated as CASRGGRANEQYF.

The chain recombines TRBV18 with TRBJ2-5, with 11 bases lining up with TRBD2. Looked up from germline, CDR1 is KGHSH and CDR2 is LQKENI. The length of the CDR3 is 15 residues. V lost 6 bases, J lost 7 bases, and 10 bases stayed unmatched. CDR3 sequence reads: CASSRSLAGEGTQYF. CDR3 sequence (DNA): TGTGCCAGCTCGCGGTCACTAGCGGGAGAGGGGACCCAGTACTTC.

This chain connects TRBV7-2 to TRBJ1-1, with D possibly being TRBD1 (6 bases). The V end lost 3 bases, the J end lost 1 base, and 12 bases lay between the germline ends. This CDR3 is 15 amino acids long. Germline values: CDR1 SGHTA, CDR2 FQGNSA. For the CDR3, the DNA is TGTGCCAGCAGCTTCCGGACAGCAGGGAACACTGAAGCTTTCTTT. It is translated as CASSFRTAGNTEAFF.

CDR3 in amino acids: CASSLRPQGAAGELFF. The CDR3 DNA follows: TGTGCCAGCAGCTTAAGACCACAGGGGGCCGCCGGGGAGCTGTTTTTT. The chain recombines TRBV7-6 with TRBJ2-2, with 9 bases identical to TRBD1. The CDR3 covers 16 residues. After removal of 2 bases from V and 6 bases from J, the junction contained 7 bases not matched to a gene. CDR1 is SGHVS and CDR2 is FNYEAQ in the germline V gene.

This chain links TRBV19 with TRBJ1-2; possibly TRBD1 for D (6 bases). The germline V gene has CDR1 LNHDA and CDR2 SQIVND (reference sequence). The CDR3 totals 15 residues. Trimming took off 5 bases at V and 7 bases at J, with 20 bases between the two ends. CDR3 bases: TGTGCCAGTAGTCTTAGGGACACCACGTTACCTGGCTACACCTTC. It yields the protein CASSLRDTTLPGYTF.

The rearrangement links TRBV7-9 to TRBJ2-7; TRBD1 agrees at 9 bases. This CDR3 has 14 amino acids. Losses at the gene ends were 5 bases for V and 9 bases for J; bases not matched to a gene: 11. Germline V gene data show CDR1 as SEHNR and CDR2 as FQNEAQ (reference sequence). CDR3 in DNA: TGTGCCAGCAGCCTAAGGACAGGGGTCAATGCGCAGTACTTC. It specifies CASSLRTGVNAQYF.

This chain links TRBV25-1 with TRBJ1-4; the match to TRBD1 covers 8 bases. The V segment lost 3 bases and the J segment 8 bases; nucleotides outside the gene matches: 5. The CDR3 is made up of 14 amino acids. Looked up from germline, CDR1 is MGHDK and CDR2 is SYGVNS. The CDR3 bases are TGTGCCAGCAGTGACAGGGGGCTCGGGGAAAAACTGTTTTTT. It codes for CASSDRGLGEKLFF.

The chain uses TRBV11-2 and TRBJ1-1, with D uncertain. V was clipped by 4 bases and J by 0 bases, with 15 bases between them. The CDR3 extends over 16 amino acids. Germline assignment: CDR1 SGHAT and CDR2 FQNNGV. CDR3 loop: CASSYLAGGMNTEAFF. CDR3 DNA sequence: TGTGCCAGCAGCTACCTAGCGGGAGGGATGAACACTGAAGCTTTCTTT.

The CDR3 loop reads CASSFDLRWQGSSYNSPLHF. For the CDR3, the DNA is TGTGCCAGCAGCTTCGACCTTCGATGGCAGGGGAGCTCCTATAATTCACCCCTCCACTTT. The V call is TRBV5-5, the J call TRBJ1-6, with a tentative D call TRBD1 (6 bases). The CDR3 contains 20 residues. V shed 2 bases and J shed 0 bases, with 21 bases lying between them. Germline CDR1 and CDR2: SGHKS and YYEKEE (reference sequence).

The genes are TRBV7-9 and TRBJ2-7; D perhaps matches TRBD1 (5 bases). Trimming took 4 bases from V and 0 from J, leaving 16 bases between them. CDR1 is SEHNR, CDR2 FQNEAQ, per germline (reference sequence). The length of the CDR3 is 16 residues. CDR3 in amino acids: CASSSSPTDSSYEQYF. CDR3 nucleotides: TGTGCCAGCAGCTCCAGCCCGACAGATTCCTCCTACGAGCAGTACTTC.

The count of this clone is one. The chain couples TRBV10-2 to TRBJ2-7; a possible D gene is TRBD2 (5 bases). There are 13 residues in the CDR3. The V end was cut by 7 bases, the J end by 2 bases, with 12 bases between. CDR1 is WSHSY and CDR2 is SAAADI in the germline V gene. In nucleotides, the CDR3 is TGCGCCAGCATCCCGGACTCAGCCTACGAGCAGTACTTC. Translating gives CASIPDSAYEQYF.